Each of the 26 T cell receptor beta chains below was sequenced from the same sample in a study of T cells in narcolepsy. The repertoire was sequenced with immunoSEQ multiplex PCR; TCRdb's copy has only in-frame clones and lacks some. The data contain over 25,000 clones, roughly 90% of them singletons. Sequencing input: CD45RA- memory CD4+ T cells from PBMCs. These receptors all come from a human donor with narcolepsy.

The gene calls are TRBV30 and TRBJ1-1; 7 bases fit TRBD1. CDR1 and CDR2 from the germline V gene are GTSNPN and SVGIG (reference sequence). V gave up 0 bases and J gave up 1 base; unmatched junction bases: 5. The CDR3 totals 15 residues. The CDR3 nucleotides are TGTGCCTGGAGTGTAGCGGACAGGCGGAACACTGAAGCTTTCTTT. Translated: CAWSVADRRNTEAFF.

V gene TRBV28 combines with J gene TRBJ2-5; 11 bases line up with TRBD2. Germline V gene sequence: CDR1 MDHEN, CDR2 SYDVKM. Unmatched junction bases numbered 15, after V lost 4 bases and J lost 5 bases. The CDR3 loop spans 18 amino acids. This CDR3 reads CASSWGPSGRWRTETQYF. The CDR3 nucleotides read TGTGCCAGCAGTTGGGGACCTAGCGGGAGGTGGCGTACGGAGACCCAGTACTTC.

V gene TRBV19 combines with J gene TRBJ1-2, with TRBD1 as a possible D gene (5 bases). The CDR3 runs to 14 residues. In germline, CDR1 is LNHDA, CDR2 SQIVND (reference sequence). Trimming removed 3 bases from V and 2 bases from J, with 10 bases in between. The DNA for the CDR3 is TGTGCCAGTAGTATGACAGTACTGAACTATGGCTACACCTTC. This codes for CASSMTVLNYGYTF.

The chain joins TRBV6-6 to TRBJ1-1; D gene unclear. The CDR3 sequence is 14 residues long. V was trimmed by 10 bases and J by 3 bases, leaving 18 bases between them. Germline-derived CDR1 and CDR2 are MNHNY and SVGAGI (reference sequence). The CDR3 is CATHDRSVDTEAFF. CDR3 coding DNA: TGTGCCACCCATGACCGATCAGTGGACACTGAAGCTTTCTTT.

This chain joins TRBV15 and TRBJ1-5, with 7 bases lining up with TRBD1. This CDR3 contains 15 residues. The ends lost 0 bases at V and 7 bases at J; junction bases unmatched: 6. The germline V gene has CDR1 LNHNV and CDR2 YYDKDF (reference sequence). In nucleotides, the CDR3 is TGTGCCACCAGCAGAGAGATAAGGGGGCAGCAGCCCCAGCATTTT. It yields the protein CATSREIRGQQPQHF.

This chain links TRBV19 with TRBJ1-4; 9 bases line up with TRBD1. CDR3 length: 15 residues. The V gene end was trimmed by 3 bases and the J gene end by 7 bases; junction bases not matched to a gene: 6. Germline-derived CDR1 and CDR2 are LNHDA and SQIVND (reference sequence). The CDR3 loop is CASSINRGLGEKLFF. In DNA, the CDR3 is TGTGCCAGTAGTATCAACAGGGGGCTGGGTGAAAAACTGTTTTTT.

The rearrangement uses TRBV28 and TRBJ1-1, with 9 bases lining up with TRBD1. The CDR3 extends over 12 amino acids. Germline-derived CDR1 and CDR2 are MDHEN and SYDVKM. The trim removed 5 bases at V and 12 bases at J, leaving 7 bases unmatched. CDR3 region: CASSTAGTGTFF. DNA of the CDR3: TGTGCCAGCAGTACAGCCGGGACAGGGACTTTCTTT.

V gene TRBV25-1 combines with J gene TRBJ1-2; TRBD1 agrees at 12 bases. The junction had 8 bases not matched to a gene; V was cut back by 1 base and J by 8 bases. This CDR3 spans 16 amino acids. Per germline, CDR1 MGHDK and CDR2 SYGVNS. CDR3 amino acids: CASSELIRDRGLGYTF. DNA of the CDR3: TGTGCCAGCAGTGAATTGATAAGGGACAGGGGGCTCGGCTACACCTTC.

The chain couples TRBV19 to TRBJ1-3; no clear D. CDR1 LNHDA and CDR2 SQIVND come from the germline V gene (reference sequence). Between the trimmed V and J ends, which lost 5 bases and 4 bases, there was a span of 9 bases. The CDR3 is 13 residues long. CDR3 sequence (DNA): TGTGCCAGTAGTGCAAGGGCCGGAAACACCATATATTTT. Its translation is CASSARAGNTIYF.

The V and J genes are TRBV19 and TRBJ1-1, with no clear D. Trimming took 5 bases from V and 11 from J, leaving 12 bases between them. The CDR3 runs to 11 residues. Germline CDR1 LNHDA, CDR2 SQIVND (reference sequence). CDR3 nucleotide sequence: TGTGCCAGTAGTGTGGGGTTTGCCGCTTTCTTT. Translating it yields CASSVGFAAFF.

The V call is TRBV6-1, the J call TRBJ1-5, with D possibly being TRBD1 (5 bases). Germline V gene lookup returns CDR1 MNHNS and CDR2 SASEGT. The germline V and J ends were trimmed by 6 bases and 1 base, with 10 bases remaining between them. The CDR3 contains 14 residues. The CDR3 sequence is CASSQDKSNQPQHF. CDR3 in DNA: TGTGCCAGCAGCCAGGACAAAAGCAATCAGCCCCAGCATTTT.

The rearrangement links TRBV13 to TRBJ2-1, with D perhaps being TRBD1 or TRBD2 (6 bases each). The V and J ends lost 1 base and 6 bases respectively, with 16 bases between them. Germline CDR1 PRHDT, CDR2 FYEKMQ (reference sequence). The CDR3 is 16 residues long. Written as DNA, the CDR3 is TGTGCCAGCAGCTTAGACACTAGCCTCAGGGGCAATGAGCAGTTCTTC. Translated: CASSLDTSLRGNEQFF.

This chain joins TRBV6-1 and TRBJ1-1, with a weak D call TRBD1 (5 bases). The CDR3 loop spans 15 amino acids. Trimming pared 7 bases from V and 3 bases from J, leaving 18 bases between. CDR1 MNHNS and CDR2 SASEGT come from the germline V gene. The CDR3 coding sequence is TGTGCCAGCAATACACCCCCAGGGATTTACACTGAAGCTTTCTTT. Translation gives CASNTPPGIYTEAFF.

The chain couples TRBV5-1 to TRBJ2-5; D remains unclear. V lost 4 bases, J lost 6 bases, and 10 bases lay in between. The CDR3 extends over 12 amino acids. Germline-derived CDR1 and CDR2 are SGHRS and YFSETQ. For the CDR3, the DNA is TGCGCCAGCAGCCCCGCCACGAAGACCCAGTACTTC. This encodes CASSPATKTQYF.

The DNA for the CDR3 is TGTGCCAGCAGCTTGTTTCGGGACAGCTTTCTTGGCTACACCTTC. Its protein product is CASSLFRDSFLGYTF. The chain is built from TRBV7-9 and TRBJ1-2; 7 bases map to TRBD1. CDR3 size: 15 residues. Germline V gene data show CDR1 as SEHNR and CDR2 as FQNEAQ (reference sequence). Trimming took 3 bases from V and 7 from J; bases not matched to a gene: 11.

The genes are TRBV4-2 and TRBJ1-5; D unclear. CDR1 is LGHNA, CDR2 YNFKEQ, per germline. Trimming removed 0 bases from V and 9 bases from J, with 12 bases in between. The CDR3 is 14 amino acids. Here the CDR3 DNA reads TGTGCCAGCAGCCAAGATGCCGGGATCTGGCCCCAGCATTTT. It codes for CASSQDAGIWPQHF.

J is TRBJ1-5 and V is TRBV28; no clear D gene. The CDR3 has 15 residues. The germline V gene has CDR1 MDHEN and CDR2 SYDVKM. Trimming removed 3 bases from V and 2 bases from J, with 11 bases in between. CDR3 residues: CASSFFGVGNQPQHF. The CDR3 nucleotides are TGTGCCAGCAGTTTTTTCGGGGTCGGCAATCAGCCCCAGCATTTT.

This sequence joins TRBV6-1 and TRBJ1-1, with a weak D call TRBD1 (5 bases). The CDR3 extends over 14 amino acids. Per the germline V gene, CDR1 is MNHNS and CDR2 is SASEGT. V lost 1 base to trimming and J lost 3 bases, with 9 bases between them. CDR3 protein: CASSEVWGYTEAFF. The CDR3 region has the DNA TGTGCCAGCAGTGAAGTCTGGGGCTACACTGAAGCTTTCTTT.

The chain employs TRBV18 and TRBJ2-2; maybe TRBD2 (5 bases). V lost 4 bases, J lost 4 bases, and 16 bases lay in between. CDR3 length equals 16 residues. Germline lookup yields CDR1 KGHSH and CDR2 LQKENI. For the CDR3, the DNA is TGTGCCAGCTCACGGAAATCGGGGAGCGGCACCGGGGAGCTGTTTTTT. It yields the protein CASSRKSGSGTGELFF.

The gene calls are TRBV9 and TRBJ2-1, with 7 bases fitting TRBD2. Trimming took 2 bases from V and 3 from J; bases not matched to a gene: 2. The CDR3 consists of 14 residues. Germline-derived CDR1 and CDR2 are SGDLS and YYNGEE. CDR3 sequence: CASSVRDYYNEQFF. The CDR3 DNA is TGTGCCAGCAGCGTCCGGGACTACTACAATGAGCAGTTCTTC. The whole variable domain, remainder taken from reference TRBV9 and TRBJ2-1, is DSGVTQTPKHLITATGQRVTLRCSPRSGDLSVYWYQQSLDQGLQFLIQYYNGEERAKGNILERFSAQQFPDLHSELNLSSLELGDSALYFCASSVRDYYNEQFFGPGTRLTVL.

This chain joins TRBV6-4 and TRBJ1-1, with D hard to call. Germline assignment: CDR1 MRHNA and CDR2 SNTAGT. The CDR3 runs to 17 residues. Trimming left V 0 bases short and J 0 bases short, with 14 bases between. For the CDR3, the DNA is TGTGCCAGCAGTGACTCGCCGCCGTGGACGGTGAACACTGAAGCTTTCTTT. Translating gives CASSDSPPWTVNTEAFF.

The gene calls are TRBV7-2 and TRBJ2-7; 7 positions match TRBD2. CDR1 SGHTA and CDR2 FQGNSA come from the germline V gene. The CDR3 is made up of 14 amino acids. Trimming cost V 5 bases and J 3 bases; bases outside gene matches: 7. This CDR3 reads CASSLSGANYEQYF. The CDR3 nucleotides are TGTGCCAGCAGCCTCAGCGGGGCCAACTACGAGCAGTACTTC.

The CDR3 sequence is CASSWRGSGRAGNEQFF. CDR3 bases: TGTGCCAGCAGCTGGCGGGGTAGCGGGAGGGCCGGCAATGAGCAGTTCTTC. The rearrangement links TRBV21-1 to TRBJ2-1; no DNA check was done on the table's D call, TRBD2. TRBV21-1 is a documented pseudogene. The CDR3 runs to 17 residues.

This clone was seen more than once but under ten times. The CDR3 loop is CAISESRASANFSYEQYF. The CDR3 coding sequence is TGTGCCATCAGTGAGTCGAGGGCTAGCGCAAATTTCTCCTACGAGCAGTACTTC. The rearrangement links TRBV10-3 to TRBJ2-7, with D possibly matching TRBD2 (6 bases). Germline V gives CDR1 ENHRY, CDR2 SYGVKD. The V gene lost 0 bases and the J gene lost 0 bases, with 18 bases spanning the gap. This CDR3 has 18 residues.

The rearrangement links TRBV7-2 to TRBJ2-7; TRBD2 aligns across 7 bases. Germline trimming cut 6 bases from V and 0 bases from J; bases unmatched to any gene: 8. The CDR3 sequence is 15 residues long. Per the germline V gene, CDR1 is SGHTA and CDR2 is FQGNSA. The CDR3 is CASSTGTTSSYEQYF. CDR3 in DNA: TGTGCCAGCAGTACCGGGACTACGAGCTCCTACGAGCAGTACTTC. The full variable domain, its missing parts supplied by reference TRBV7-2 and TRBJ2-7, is GAGVSQSPSNKVTEKGKDVELRCDPISGHTALYWYRQSLGQGLEFLIYFQGNSAPDKSGLPSDRFSAERTGGSVSTLTIQRTQQEDSAVYLCASSTGTTSSYEQYFGPGTRLTVT.

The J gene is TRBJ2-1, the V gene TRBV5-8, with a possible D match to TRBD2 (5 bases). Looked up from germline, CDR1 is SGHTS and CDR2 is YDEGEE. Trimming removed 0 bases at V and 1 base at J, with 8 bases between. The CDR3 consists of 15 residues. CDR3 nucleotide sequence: TGTGCCAGCAGCTTGGTTGGGAGATCCTACAATGAGCAGTTCTTC. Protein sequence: CASSLVGRSYNEQFF.